This entry lists 18 T cell receptor beta chains sequenced from one sample in a study of cytomegalovirus exposure and HLA in healthy donors. PCR was performed using 60 Vbeta and 13 Jbeta primers. Clones were read by immunoSEQ multiplex PCR, and TCRdb kept only the in-frame ones, dropping some. This sample's table reports about 40,000 clones. Source material: PBMCs. The receptor set was obtained from a man in his thirties or forties in good health and CMV-seronegative.

The chain links TRBV7-9 to TRBJ1-1; D not resolved. Trimming took off 7 bases at V and 3 bases at J, with 9 bases between the two ends. The germline V gene has CDR1 SEHNR and CDR2 FQNEAQ (reference sequence). The CDR3 has 12 amino acids. CDR3 loop: CASIGRDTEAFF. The CDR3, as DNA: TGTGCCAGCATCGGGAGGGACACTGAAGCTTTCTTT.

V usage is TRBV6-5 and J usage is TRBJ2-7, with D possibly matching TRBD1 (5 bases). The CDR3 contains 12 residues. Trimming took 2 bases from V and 4 from J, leaving 6 bases between them. Germline V gene lookup returns CDR1 MNHEY and CDR2 SVGAGI. The CDR3 region is CASSYKGYEQYF. In DNA form, the CDR3 reads TGTGCCAGCAGTTACAAGGGGTACGAGCAGTACTTC.

The V gene is TRBV5-1, the J gene TRBJ1-5, with 8 bases matching TRBD1. This CDR3 contains 14 residues. V was clipped by 2 bases and J by 6 bases; unmatched bases: 4. CDR1 SGHRS and CDR2 YFSETQ come from the germline V gene. CDR3 in DNA: TGCGCCAGCAGCTTAGGACAGGGCGCTCAGCCCCAGCATTTT. Translated, it gives CASSLGQGAQPQHF.

V is TRBV7-3 and J is TRBJ2-2, with D possibly TRBD2 on 6 matching bases. The CDR3 runs to 15 residues. V was shortened by 2 bases and J by 5 bases, with 12 bases between the two germline ends. Germline CDR1 is SGHTA and CDR2 is FQGTGA. The CDR3 reads CASSLRGRGTGELFF. The CDR3 nucleotides read TGTGCCAGCAGCTTACGGGGTCGGGGGACCGGGGAGCTGTTTTTT.

The V and J genes are TRBV4-2 and TRBJ1-2; 8 positions match TRBD1. J gave up 7 bases and V 0 bases, and 4 bases lay outside the gene matches. From germline, CDR1 is LGHNA and CDR2 YNFKEQ. This CDR3 contains 14 residues. CDR3 in amino acids: CASSQDTGGSGYTF. CDR3 bases: TGTGCCAGCAGCCAAGATACAGGGGGAAGTGGCTACACCTTC.

The V call is TRBV27, the J call TRBJ1-5; 7 bases align to TRBD1. The V gene's germline CDR1 is MNHEY and CDR2 SMNVEV (reference sequence). V trimming: 8 bases; J trimming: 0 bases; junction bases outside the gene matches: 4. The CDR3 contains 14 residues. The CDR3 sequence is CASRHRGSNQPQHF. CDR3 in DNA: TGTGCCAGCCGTCACAGGGGTAGCAATCAGCCCCAGCATTTT.

CDR3 sequence: CASSLVRVDTQYF. CDR3 coding DNA: TGTGCCAGCAGCTTGGTCAGGGTAGATACGCAGTATTTT. The chain combines TRBV5-6 with TRBJ2-3; D might be TRBD1 (5 bases). V lost 0 bases and J 5 bases, leaving 7 bases between the germline ends. This CDR3 has 13 amino acids. Germline V gene data show CDR1 as SGHDT and CDR2 as YYEEEE.

The chain carries TRBV27 and TRBJ2-4, with 8 nucleotides matching TRBD1. The junction had 11 bases not matched to a gene; V was cut back by 8 bases and J by 8 bases. CDR3 length equals 14 residues. Germline V gene data show CDR1 as MNHEY and CDR2 as SMNVEV (reference sequence). The CDR3 sequence: CASQRTGMNDIQYF. The CDR3 nucleotides are TGTGCCAGCCAGCGGACAGGGATGAATGACATTCAGTACTTC.

The chain has TRBV7-2 and TRBJ1-6; no firm D call. V was clipped by 2 bases and J by 9 bases, with 14 bases between them. CDR3 length equals 15 residues. Germline assignment: CDR1 SGHTA and CDR2 FQGNSA. CDR3 protein: CASSLKVEGTSPLHF. The CDR3 DNA reads as TGTGCCAGCAGCTTAAAGGTTGAGGGAACTTCACCCCTCCACTTT.

The chain joins TRBV11-3 to TRBJ2-1; D is possibly TRBD2 (6 bases). This CDR3 region has 17 residues. Germline V gives CDR1 SGHNT, CDR2 YENEEA. The V end lost 1 base, the J end lost 7 bases, and 20 bases lay between the germline ends. The CDR3 nucleotides are TGTGCCAGCAGCTTAGGAGTGGCGGGAACCCTTTCGAATGAGCAGTTCTTC. Amino acids: CASSLGVAGTLSNEQFF.

The V call is TRBV30, the J call TRBJ1-3; weak D call: TRBD1 (5 bases). The CDR3 runs to 12 residues. Trimming stripped 4 bases from V and 1 base from J, with 5 bases between. Germline V CDR1 and CDR2: GTSNPN, SVGIG (reference sequence). The CDR3: CAWTGSGNTIYF. CDR3 DNA: TGTGCCTGGACAGGGTCTGGAAACACCATATATTTT.

The chain uses TRBV18 and TRBJ2-7; 10 bases agree with TRBD1. V gave up 6 bases and J gave up 6 bases; unmatched junction bases: 11. This CDR3 is 15 amino acids long. Germline V gene lookup returns CDR1 KGHSH and CDR2 LQKENI. The chain's CDR3 is CASSREGRTGGEQYF. DNA of the CDR3: TGTGCCAGCTCCAGAGAGGGGAGGACAGGGGGCGAGCAGTACTTC.

The rearrangement uses TRBV7-9 and TRBJ1-4, with D unresolved. Germline assignment: CDR1 SEHNR and CDR2 FQNEAQ (reference sequence). There are 14 residues in the CDR3. V lost 5 bases and J lost 7, with 14 bases in between. The CDR3, as DNA: TGTGCCAGCAGCCCCCCGTGGGCGCCTGAAAAACTGTTTTTT. Its translation is CASSPPWAPEKLFF.

This chain connects TRBV2 to TRBJ2-7; 11 nucleotides line up with TRBD1. The CDR3 is 15 amino acids. The V gene end was trimmed by 8 bases and the J gene end by 5 bases; junction bases not matched to a gene: 11. The germline CDR1 and CDR2 sequences are SNHLY and FYNNEI. The DNA of the CDR3 is TGTGCCAGCTTTCTCTTGGGACAGGGGGGAGACGAGCAGTACTTC. It encodes CASFLLGQGGDEQYF.

V is TRBV7-3 and J is TRBJ2-3, with TRBD2 matching 11 bases. The CDR3 has 15 residues. Trimming at V came to 6 bases and at J to 3 bases, leaving 5 bases not matched to a gene. Germline lookup yields CDR1 SGHTA and CDR2 FQGTGA. The CDR3 reads CASSSGGARTDTQYF. The CDR3 DNA reads TGTGCCAGCAGTAGCGGGGGGGCTCGGACAGATACGCAGTATTTT.

The chain has TRBV10-2 and TRBJ2-7; D is possibly TRBD2 (6 bases). This CDR3 is 16 amino acids long. Germline CDR1 and CDR2: WSHSY and SAAADI. Trimming removed 3 bases from V and 3 bases from J, with 18 bases in between. Here the CDR3 DNA reads TGCGCCAGCAGTGAAGGGGTGGGACTCCTACTCTACGAGCAGTACTTC. It specifies CASSEGVGLLLYEQYF.

CDR3 in DNA: TGTGCCAGCAGTTACCTTACAGAGAACGAGCAGTACTTC. Encoded protein: CASSYLTENEQYF. V is TRBV6-5 and J is TRBJ2-7, with no clear D. Looked up from germline, CDR1 is MNHEY and CDR2 is SVGAGI. V dropped 2 bases and J dropped 5 bases, with 10 bases sitting between them. The CDR3 has 13 amino acids.

The rearrangement joins TRBV6-5 to TRBJ1-1; 7 nucleotides agree with TRBD1. CDR1 and CDR2 (germline): MNHEY, SVGAGI. V dropped 6 bases and J dropped 0; count of bases not matched to a gene: 4. The CDR3 spans 14 residues. The CDR3 sequence: CASRGQLMNTEAFF. The CDR3 coding sequence is TGTGCCAGCAGGGGACAGCTTATGAACACTGAAGCTTTCTTT.